This T cell receptor (beta chain) was recovered during a study of CD8 T cells in Susac syndrome. Overall study findings and caveats: The study recognized that its TCR sequencing and HLA analysis covered a relatively small number of individuals.

It was with random hexamers that about 0.45 to 1 ug RNA was reverse transcribed. With immunoSEQ multiplex PCR, TCR beta CDR3 was amplified across 54 Vbeta and 13 Jbeta. TCRdb ran MiXCR on the immunoSEQ multiplex PCR reads and lists one entry per CDR3 protein. This table has around 280,000 distinct CDR3 sequences, about 92% appearing once. A single count supports this clonotype. Its target is not known. From blood CD8+ and CD4+ T cells, TCR beta sequences were generated. With V trimmed by 1 base and J by 6 bases, 9 bases remained unmatched. Per germline, CDR1 SGHTA and CDR2 FQGNSA. There are 16 residues in the CDR3.

The chain employs TRBV7-2 and TRBJ2-7; 10 nucleotides match TRBD1. Source material: CD4+ T cells from PBMCs. This clonotype originated in a human donor with multiple sclerosis. The CDR3 DNA is TGTGCCAGCAGCTTAGGGGGGACAGGGGCGCTGAGCGAGCAGTACTTC. It is translated as CASSLGGTGALSEQYF.